This T cell receptor (beta chain) was recorded in a study of read filtering for tumor transcriptome and immune sequencing. This clonotype was seen repeatedly, ten times or more. The CDR3 is 15 amino acids. Germline V lookup: CDR1 KGHSH, CDR2 LQKENI. Germline trimming cut 0 bases from V and 3 bases from J; bases unmatched to any gene: 1. The library was built from roughly 400 ng RNA with molecular barcoded adaptors for alpha/delta and beta/gamma chains. In TCRdb, the reads were re-called with MiXCR into one record per CDR3 protein. The data hold around 130,000 distinct CDR3 sequences, with about 13% observed a single time.

Sequencing was carried out using a population of CD138-negative cells sorted from bone marrow. This chain connects TRBV18 to TRBJ2-3, with TRBD1 identical over 9 bases. This receptor was identified in a donor at least 40 years old with multiple myeloma. CDR3 residues: CASSPPTGGTDTQYF. Here the CDR3 DNA reads TGTGCCAGCTCACCACCGACAGGGGGTACAGATACGCAGTATTTT.